The T cell receptor beta chain described here comes from a study of cytomegalovirus exposure and HLA in healthy donors. The germline gives CDR1 SGHTS, CDR2 YDEGEE. The V segment lost 4 bases and the J segment 9 bases; nucleotides outside the gene matches: 5. This CDR3 spans 14 amino acids. This clone showed up just a few times. Repertoires were generated with immunoSEQ multiplex PCR, while TCRdb's copy carries only in-frame clones and drops some. The sample shows about 130,000 clones, 70% to 90% of them seen only once. Sequences were obtained from PBMCs. The chain is built from TRBV5-8 and TRBJ1-6, with 9 bases identical to TRBD1. This TCR was recovered from a woman aged 30 to 39 in good health and CMV-seropositive. Written as DNA, the CDR3 is TGTGCCAGCAGCCCCGGACAGGGGAGTTCACCCCTCCACTTT. Translating it yields CASSPGQGSSPLHF. Together with reference TRBV5-8 and TRBJ1-6, the CDR3 gives the full variable domain: EAGVTQSPTHLIKTRGQQATLRCSPISGHTSVYWYQQALGLGLQFLLWYDEGEERNRGNFPPRFSGRQFPNYSSELNVNALELEDSALYLCASSPGQGSSPLHFGNGTRLTVT.